The rows below give T cell receptor beta chains drawn from one sample of a study of T cells in lung cancer brain metastases. The table came from immunoSEQ multiplex PCR; TCRdb's copy has only in-frame clones and leaves some out. The repertoire holds 3,000 to 4,000 clones, with around 93% as singletons. The sample comprised tumor tissue from the primary lung tumor. These receptors all come from a man between 70 and 80 years old with non-small cell lung cancer. CDR3s include the opening cysteine and the closing phenylalanine or tryptophan. D genes are given only for firm matches. Only some rows state a clone size, as once, few, many or a class for expanded clones.

v_call	d_call	j_call	clone_size	cdr3_aa	cdr3_nt
TRBV19	NA	TRBJ2-3	once	CASKQSTDTQYF	TGTGCCAGTAAGCAAAGCACAGATACGCAGTATTTT
TRBV11-3	NA	TRBJ1-1	NA	CAPATSGNGARVVAFF	TGTGCCCCAGCGACTTCAGGAAATGGAGCCCGGGTGGTAGCTTTCTTT
TRBV18	NA	TRBJ1-5	NA	CASSQDYSNQPQHF	TGTGCCAGCTCACAGGACTATAGCAATCAGCCCCAGCATTTT
TRBV29-1	NA	TRBJ1-1	NA	CSVFGLNTEAFF	TGCAGCGTTTTTGGTTTGAACACTGAAGCTTTCTTT
TRBV10-2	TRBD1	TRBJ2-7	NA	CATRQGAYEQYF	TGCGCCACCCGACAGGGGGCCTACGAGCAGTACTTC
TRBV5-5	TRBD2	TRBJ2-7	NA	CASSSFAGGTYEQYF	TGTGCCAGCAGCTCATTCGCGGGGGGTACCTACGAGCAGTACTTC
TRBV28	NA	TRBJ2-6	NA	CASSLGTLSGANVLTF	TGTGCCAGCAGTTTAGGGACTCTCTCTGGGGCCAACGTCCTGACTTTC
TRBV28	NA	TRBJ2-7	once	CASSFSGVAYEQYF	TGTGCCAGCAGTTTTTCGGGAGTCGCATACGAGCAGTACTTC
TRBV19	NA	TRBJ2-5	NA	CASSIESRPFGTQYF	TGTGCCAGTAGTATAGAGTCCAGGCCCTTTGGGACCCAGTACTTC
TRBV19	NA	TRBJ1-4	NA	CASAPRRGGQAEKLFF	TGTGCCAGCGCCCCCAGGCGAGGGGGTCAAGCTGAAAAACTGTTTTTT
TRBV5-8	NA	TRBJ2-2	NA	CASSWGSRLGELFF	TGTGCCAGCAGCTGGGGGAGCCGTCTCGGGGAGCTGTTTTTT
TRBV5-6	TRBD1	TRBJ1-2	NA	CASSAGQRSYGYTF	TGTGCCAGCAGCGCGGGACAGAGAAGCTATGGCTACACCTTC
TRBV27	NA	TRBJ1-1	once	CASSFSEDMNTEAFF	TGTGCCAGCAGTTTTAGTGAAGACATGAACACTGAAGCTTTCTTT
TRBV5-1	NA	TRBJ1-4	NA	CASSPTGPREKLFF	TGCGCCAGCAGCCCCACGGGACCTCGAGAAAAACTGTTTTTT
TRBV4-1	NA	TRBJ2-3	NA	CASSRQIRDTQYF	TGCGCCAGCAGCCGACAAATAAGGGATACGCAGTATTTT
TRBV5-6	NA	TRBJ2-7	NA	CASSPGPGGEQYF	TGTGCCAGCAGTCCGGGGCCCGGAGGGGAGCAGTACTTC
TRBV5-1	TRBD1	TRBJ2-1	NA	CASSFLQGAYKNEQFF	TGCGCCAGCAGCTTCTTACAGGGGGCTTACAAGAATGAGCAGTTCTTC
TRBV19	TRBD1	TRBJ1-5	NA	CASSPTGGGVGAQHF	TGTGCCAGTAGTCCGACAGGGGGCGGCGTGGGCGCCCAGCATTTT
TRBV6-4	NA	TRBJ1-1	NA	CASSDQASGSTEAFF	TGTGCCAGCAGTGACCAGGCCTCAGGGAGCACTGAAGCTTTCTTT
TRBV5-1	TRBD1	TRBJ1-1	once	CASSLGTGGLDTEAFF	TGCGCCAGCAGCTTGGGTACAGGGGGCCTGGACACTGAAGCTTTCTTT
TRBV6-4	TRBD1	TRBJ1-6	NA	CASSGTGDSPLHF	TGTGCCAGCAGTGGGACAGGGGATTCACCCCTCCACTTT
TRBV13	NA	TRBJ1-3	NA	CASSSGPSGNTIYF	TGTGCCAGCAGCTCAGGGCCCTCTGGAAACACCATATATTTT
TRBV9	TRBD1	TRBJ1-4	NA	CASSAGTGREKLFF	TGTGCCAGCAGCGCCGGGACAGGGAGGGAAAAACTGTTTTTT
TRBV27	NA	TRBJ2-1	NA	CASSLSRVNEQFF	TGTGCCAGCAGTTTATCCAGGGTGAATGAGCAGTTCTTC
TRBV12-5	TRBD1	TRBJ1-1	NA	CASGLDRDTEAFF	TGTGCTAGTGGCTTGGACAGGGATACTGAAGCTTTCTTT
TRBV18	NA	TRBJ1-2	few	CASSLRQVNYGYTF	TGTGCCAGCTCACTTCGACAGGTGAACTATGGCTACACCTTC
TRBV5-5	NA	TRBJ1-5	NA	CASSLDWGTQWPQHF	TGTGCCAGCAGCTTGGATTGGGGGACCCAATGGCCCCAGCATTTT
TRBV4-1	NA	TRBJ1-4	once	CASSQDHGWVNEKLFF	TGCGCCAGCAGCCAAGATCACGGGTGGGTTAATGAAAAACTGTTTTTT
TRBV5-1	TRBD1	TRBJ2-5	NA	CASSSQGAVKETQYF	TGCGCCAGCAGCTCCCAGGGGGCAGTGAAAGAGACCCAGTACTTC
TRBV7-9	TRBD2	TRBJ2-3	NA	CASSLVGLATSTDTQYF	TGTGCCAGCAGCTTAGTGGGACTAGCGACTAGCACAGATACGCAGTATTTT
TRBV18	NA	TRBJ2-2	NA	CASSTGSVTGELFF	TGTGCCAGCTCAACGGGGTCGGTCACCGGGGAGCTGTTTTTT
TRBV4-2	NA	TRBJ1-4	NA	CASSQALTGLTTNEKLFF	TGTGCCAGCAGCCAAGCCCTGACAGGACTAACAACTAATGAAAAACTGTTTTTT
TRBV9	TRBD1	TRBJ1-3	NA	CASSAQAGQFSSGNTIYF	TGTGCCAGCAGCGCGCAAGCGGGACAGTTCAGCTCTGGAAACACCATATATTTT
TRBV29-1	NA	TRBJ2-3	NA	CSAFIGVTDTQYF	TGCAGCGCGTTTATTGGGGTCACAGATACGCAGTATTTT
TRBV10-3	NA	TRBJ1-5	NA	CAIGLQGSNQPQHF	TGTGCCATTGGACTACAGGGTAGCAATCAGCCCCAGCATTTT
TRBV7-2	NA	TRBJ1-5	NA	CASSLEASALYQPQHF	TGTGCCAGCAGCTTAGAGGCGTCGGCACTATATCAGCCCCAGCATTTT
TRBV7-6	NA	TRBJ2-1	large	CASSSIYNGGNEQFF	TGTGCCAGCAGCTCGATATACAATGGGGGGAATGAGCAGTTCTTC
TRBV7-3	NA	TRBJ2-2	once	CASSLSQPAGELFF	TGTGCCAGCAGCTTAAGCCAGCCGGCCGGGGAGCTGTTTTTT
TRBV4-3	NA	TRBJ1-4	NA	CASSQEGYNEKLFF	TGCGCCAGCAGCCAAGAGGGGTATAATGAAAAACTGTTTTTT
TRBV4-1	TRBD2	TRBJ2-5	NA	CASSPGEGLAGVEETQYF	TGCGCCAGCAGCCCCGGGGAAGGGCTAGCGGGGGTGGAAGAGACCCAGTACTTC
TRBV9	TRBD2	TRBJ2-2	NA	CASSAPNGRTGELFF	TGTGCCAGCAGCGCCCCGAACGGGAGGACCGGGGAGCTGTTTTTT
TRBV19	NA	TRBJ1-5	few	CASSIQGGQPQHF	TGTGCCAGTAGTATACAGGGAGGTCAGCCCCAGCATTTT
TRBV6-6	NA	TRBJ1-1	NA	CASSIGLMNTEAFF	TGTGCCAGCAGTATAGGCCTCATGAACACTGAAGCTTTCTTT
TRBV10-3	TRBD1	TRBJ1-4	NA	CAISPGQREKLFF	TGTGCCATCAGCCCGGGACAGCGGGAAAAACTGTTTTTT
TRBV5-8	NA	TRBJ2-7	once	CASSWPLRAQGPYEQYF	TGTGCCAGCAGCTGGCCCCTACGTGCACAGGGTCCCTACGAGCAGTACTTC
TRBV11-2	NA	TRBJ1-4	NA	CASSLEVLGEKLFF	TGTGCCAGCAGCTTAGAGGTTCTTGGTGAAAAACTGTTTTTT
TRBV10-3	TRBD1	TRBJ2-6	NA	CAISESTGAGANVLTF	TGTGCCATCAGTGAGTCGACAGGGGCTGGGGCCAACGTCCTGACTTTC
TRBV5-1	NA	TRBJ1-6	NA	CASSRGTMGNSPLHF	TGCGCCAGCAGCCGCGGGACAATGGGTAATTCACCCCTCCACTTT
TRBV5-1	NA	TRBJ1-4	NA	CASSYQTGNEKLFF	TGCGCCAGCAGCTATCAGACAGGCAATGAAAAACTGTTTTTT
TRBV27	NA	TRBJ2-5	NA	CASSPRPGHLLETQYF	TGTGCCAGCAGTCCTAGACCGGGACACCTCTTGGAGACCCAGTACTTC
TRBV28	TRBD1	TRBJ1-4	NA	CASSLGQGQGEKLFF	TGTGCCAGCAGTTTGGGACAGGGGCAAGGCGAAAAACTGTTTTTT